This T cell receptor beta chain was captured by sequencing in a study of cytomegalovirus exposure and HLA in healthy donors. The table lists this clone with a few counts. Its antigen remains unidentified. Repertoires were generated with immunoSEQ multiplex PCR, while TCRdb's copy carries only in-frame clones and drops some. Altogether a few hundred thousand clones are present, approximately 90% being singletons, with the ten largest covering around 0.8%. The CDR3 length is 12 residues. Study-level results: There were some public TCRs occurring in many donors, but most TCR sequences were rare. Cytomegalovirus-associated status was assigned to more than 150 TCR beta chains. In vitro experiments confirmed that a few CMV-associated chains were specific for CMV antigens.

The specimen was PBMCs. The genes are TRBV21-1 and TRBJ2-3; the table's D gene call, TRBD1, was not cross checked with the DNA. TRBV21-1 represents a pseudogene. This sequence was found in a woman younger than 35 in good health and CMV-seronegative. This chain's CDR3 is CASSKGGFTQYF. The CDR3, as DNA: TGTGCCAGCAGCAAAGGGGGCTTTACGCAGTATTTT.